The clone carrying this T cell receptor beta chain showed up many times. Its antigen is unidentified. The V gene's germline CDR1 is MNHNY and CDR2 SVGAGI (reference sequence). This CDR3 is built from 11 residues. Trimming removed 8 bases at V and 1 base at J, with 5 bases between. The data originate from a study of response to subunit inactivated influenza vaccine. Findings of the study overall: Authors suggested seasonal influenza vaccinations each recruit few new T cells.

TCRdb re-derived calls from the RT-PCR reads in MiXCR, one entry per CDR3 protein. In the table there are approximately 300,000 distinct CDR3 sequences, 20% to 25% of which are singletons. The starting material was PBMCs from blood, obtained about 20 months after vaccination. This clonotype was obtained from a man aged 50-75 years who received an inactivated influenza vaccine. The chain couples TRBV6-6 to TRBJ1-2; D is ambiguous. As DNA, the CDR3 is TGTGCCAGCGGGGTTAACTATGGCTACACCTTC. It translates to CASGVNYGYTF.